One sample yielded the 20 T cell receptor beta chains listed below, sequenced in a study of T cell repertoires in ileal Crohn's disease. Profiled with immunoSEQ multiplex PCR; TCRdb holds only in-frame clones, not every one. The sample has some 10,000 clones, 75% to 85% seen once. This sample's time point: neoterminal ileum biopsy at postoperative endoscopy, about 6 months after surgery. The sample comprised ileal tissue. The receptors come from an adult with Crohn's disease.

This clone was observed a handful of times. In DNA form, the CDR3 reads TGTGCCAGCAGTGCAGGGTTCTATAGCAATCAGCCCCAGCATTTT. Its translation is CASSAGFYSNQPQHF. V gene TRBV6-1 combines with J gene TRBJ1-5; TRBD1 is a possible D gene (5 bases). Germline assignment: CDR1 MNHNS and CDR2 SASEGT. V was trimmed by 4 bases and J by 0 bases, leaving 10 bases between them. This CDR3 has 15 residues.

The V and J genes are TRBV6-1 and TRBJ2-2; 7 nucleotides align to TRBD2. Germline V lookup: CDR1 MNHNS, CDR2 SASEGT. The V gene end was trimmed by 2 bases and the J gene end by 3 bases; junction bases not matched to a gene: 0. The CDR3 loop spans 14 amino acids. CDR3 sequence reads: CASSELADTGELFF. CDR3 nucleotides: TGTGCCAGCAGTGAACTAGCGGACACCGGGGAGCTGTTTTTT.

The chain is built from TRBV19 and TRBJ1-2; 8 nucleotides align to TRBD1. Losses at the gene ends were 3 bases for V and 8 bases for J; bases not matched to a gene: 11. CDR1 and CDR2 (germline): LNHDA, SQIVND (reference sequence). CDR3 length: 15 amino acids. The CDR3 sequence is CASSIPGTGRRGYTF. CDR3 nucleotides: TGTGCCAGTAGTATCCCCGGGACAGGAAGACGAGGCTACACCTTC.

This chain uses TRBV5-6 with TRBJ2-3; TRBD1 matches at 8 bases. This CDR3 spans 14 amino acids. Germline V gene data show CDR1 as SGHDT and CDR2 as YYEEEE. V trimming: 4 bases; J trimming: 5 bases; junction bases outside the gene matches: 6. The CDR3, as DNA: TGTGCCAGCAGCCAGGATGGGACAGGAGATACGCAGTATTTT. This translates into CASSQDGTGDTQYF.

With regard to this clone: This sample also contains other DNA sequences that code for the same CDR3. CDR3 sequence reads: CASSSRDRGLTEAFF. CDR3 nucleotides: TGTGCCAGCAGTTCCCGGGACAGGGGGCTGACTGAAGCTTTCTTT. This rearrangement joins TRBV6-5 to TRBJ1-1; 12 bases map to TRBD1. The V and J ends lost 4 bases and 5 bases, in that order; junction bases with no gene match: 5. The CDR3 totals 15 residues. CDR1 and CDR2 (germline): MNHEY, SVGAGI.

The chain uses TRBV7-8 and TRBJ2-7; tentative D call: TRBD1 (6 bases). Germline CDR1 is SGHVS and CDR2 is FQNEAQ. This CDR3 comprises 14 residues. V lost 2 bases and J lost 0, with 8 bases in between. The CDR3 coding sequence is TGTGCCAGCAGCTTAAACAGGGTCTCCTACGAGCAGTACTTC. Translation: CASSLNRVSYEQYF.

The CDR3 is CASSGTGGFNEQYF. CDR3 coding DNA: TGCGCCAGCAGTGGGACAGGGGGCTTCAACGAGCAGTACTTC. The chain recombines TRBV10-2 with TRBJ2-7; 11 bases line up with TRBD1. This CDR3 has 14 residues. Unmatched junction bases numbered 4, after V lost 4 bases and J lost 5 bases. Germline CDR1 is WSHSY and CDR2 is SAAADI.

V gene TRBV7-8 combines with J gene TRBJ1-5; D ambiguous. The germline V gene has CDR1 SGHVS and CDR2 FQNEAQ. Between the trimmed V and J ends, which lost 1 base and 7 bases, there was a span of 14 bases. The CDR3 consists of 15 residues. In nucleotides, the CDR3 is TGTGCCAGCAGCTTAGGACCACCGAGCGGACAGCCCCAGCATTTT. As protein: CASSLGPPSGQPQHF.

This clone is a singleton in its sample. This chain connects TRBV25-1 to TRBJ2-1, with 8 nucleotides matching TRBD1. The germline V gene has CDR1 MGHDK and CDR2 SYGVNS. The ends lost 2 bases at V and 7 bases at J; junction bases unmatched: 4. CDR3 size: 14 residues. CDR3 sequence reads: CASSETGDRNEQFF. The CDR3 DNA is TGTGCCAGCAGTGAAACGGGGGACAGGAATGAGCAGTTCTTC.

The V gene is TRBV4-3, the J gene TRBJ2-3; D remains ambiguous. V lost 0 bases and J 1 base, leaving 11 bases between the germline ends. The germline gives CDR1 LGHNA, CDR2 YSLEER. There are 16 residues in the CDR3. The CDR3 is CASSQELQSGTDTQYF. CDR3 DNA: TGCGCCAGCAGCCAAGAGCTCCAGAGCGGCACAGATACGCAGTATTTT.

The chain combines TRBV6-5 with TRBJ1-4; a possible D gene is TRBD1 (5 bases). In germline, CDR1 is MNHEY, CDR2 SVGAGI. CDR3 length: 14 amino acids. The V end lost 4 bases, the J end lost 7 bases, and 13 bases lay between the germline ends. The chain's CDR3 is CASSLTVLGEKLFF. As DNA, the CDR3 is TGTGCCAGCAGTTTGACAGTCTTGGGTGAAAAACTGTTTTTT.

This chain joins TRBV6-1 and TRBJ1-4; no clear D gene. CDR3 length equals 13 residues. V gave up 6 bases and J gave up 4 bases, with 9 bases separating them. Germline values: CDR1 MNHNS, CDR2 SASEGT. As DNA, the CDR3 is TGTGCCAGCAGGGGGAGTATTAATGAAAAACTGTTTTTT. It specifies CASRGSINEKLFF.

The chain carries TRBV7-2 and TRBJ1-6, with D possibly being TRBD1 (6 bases). The CDR3 spans 16 residues. V dropped 5 bases and J dropped 2 bases, with 13 bases sitting between them. Looked up from germline, CDR1 is SGHTA and CDR2 is FQGNSA. CDR3 protein: CASSRGGSPYNSPLHF. The CDR3 DNA sequence: TGTGCCAGCAGCCGAGGGGGAAGCCCCTATAATTCACCCCTCCACTTT.

The chain is built from TRBV6-4 and TRBJ1-4, with TRBD1 identical over 8 bases. Germline V gene lookup returns CDR1 MRHNA and CDR2 SNTAGT. There are 15 residues in the CDR3. J lost 2 bases, V lost 5 bases, and 4 bases had no gene match. The CDR3 coding sequence is TGTGCCAGCAGTTCAACAGGGGGGACTAATGAAAAACTGTTTTTT. It yields the protein CASSSTGGTNEKLFF.

This clone was recorded a few times. This rearrangement joins TRBV7-2 to TRBJ2-7; 10 positions match TRBD2. The junction had 2 bases not matched to a gene; V was cut back by 3 bases and J by 3 bases. This CDR3 spans 14 amino acids. Germline-derived CDR1 and CDR2 are SGHTA and FQGNSA. The CDR3, as DNA: TGTGCCAGCAGCTTTACTAGCGGGGACTACGAGCAGTACTTC. Protein sequence: CASSFTSGDYEQYF.

The chain recombines TRBV5-6 with TRBJ2-3, with 9 bases aligning to TRBD2. V shed 4 bases and J 4 bases; nucleotides not matched to a gene: 4. In germline, CDR1 is SGHDT, CDR2 YYEEEE. The CDR3 contains 14 residues. The CDR3 protein is CASSTLAGSDTQYF. The DNA of the CDR3 is TGTGCCAGCAGCACCCTAGCGGGGTCAGATACGCAGTATTTT.

Here the CDR3 DNA reads TGTGCCAGCAGTTCTTTGCAGGGCGGCATCTATGGCTACACCTTC. The encoded protein is CASSSLQGGIYGYTF. The J gene is TRBJ1-2, the V gene TRBV2; possible D gene TRBD1, 5 bases. From germline, CDR1 is SNHLY and CDR2 FYNNEI. The CDR3 consists of 15 residues. V was cut by 5 bases and J by 4 bases, with 17 bases left in between.

J is TRBJ1-2 and V is TRBV25-1, with 11 bases fitting TRBD1. The V gene end was trimmed by 8 bases and the J gene end by 7 bases; junction bases not matched to a gene: 15. The CDR3 is 16 amino acids. CDR1 and CDR2 (germline): MGHDK, SYGVNS. CDR3 sequence reads: CASAGGPGQGVVGYTF. CDR3 coding DNA: TGTGCCAGCGCAGGGGGACCGGGACAGGGGGTAGTTGGCTACACCTTC.

J is TRBJ1-6 and V is TRBV5-6, with 8 bases fitting TRBD1. The germline gives CDR1 SGHDT, CDR2 YYEEEE. This CDR3 contains 15 residues. V was pared by 3 bases and J by 10 bases, with 9 bases of the junction left unmatched. CDR3 protein: CASSWGDRIFSPLHF. The CDR3 coding sequence is TGTGCCAGCAGCTGGGGGGACAGGATTTTCTCACCCCTCCACTTT. Full variable domain (outside the CDR3, taken from reference TRBV5-6 and TRBJ1-6): DAGVTQSPTHLIKTRGQQVTLRCSPKSGHDTVSWYQQALGQGPQFIFQYYEEEERQRGNFPDRFSGHQFPNYSSELNVNALLLGDSALYLCASSWGDRIFSPLHFGNGTRLTVT.

The chain joins TRBV7-2 to TRBJ1-2; D might be TRBD1 (6 bases). CDR1 SGHTA and CDR2 FQGNSA come from the germline V gene. CDR3 length: 14 amino acids. The V end lost 5 bases, the J end lost 3 bases, and 13 bases lay between the germline ends. CDR3 sequence: CASSGDRTDYGYTF. The CDR3 region has the DNA TGTGCCAGCAGCGGGGATCGGACAGACTATGGCTACACCTTC.